The subject of this entry is one TCR beta chain. This sample stems from a study of shared clonotypes between healthy human individuals. Sequencing was performed with immunoSEQ multiplex PCR; in TCRdb, only in-frame clones are kept and a portion is missing. The sample lists some 2,500,000 clones, about 90% occurring once. V was pared by 4 bases and J by 4 bases, with 10 bases of the junction left unmatched. The CDR3 runs 16 residues. Germline CDR1 SGHNT, CDR2 YYREEE (reference sequence). The sample consisted of naive CD4+ T cells from PBMCs. Noted subset: CD45RA+ positively selected. The chain links TRBV5-4 to TRBJ2-3; 9 nucleotides align to TRBD2. The TCR was taken from a man aged 18 to 35 in good health. Some clones in this sample may be carry-over from other donors' samples. The CDR3 sequence: CASSVGSLAGSDTQYF. The CDR3 DNA reads as TGTGCCAGCAGCGTGGGGTCGCTAGCGGGGTCAGATACGCAGTATTTT. The whole variable domain, filled in from reference TRBV5-4 and TRBJ2-3, reads ETGVTQSPTHLIKTRGQQVTLRCSSQSGHNTVSWYQQALGQGPQFIFQYYREEENGRGNFPPRFSGLQFPNYSSELNVNALELDDSALYLCASSVGSLAGSDTQYFGPGTRLTVL.